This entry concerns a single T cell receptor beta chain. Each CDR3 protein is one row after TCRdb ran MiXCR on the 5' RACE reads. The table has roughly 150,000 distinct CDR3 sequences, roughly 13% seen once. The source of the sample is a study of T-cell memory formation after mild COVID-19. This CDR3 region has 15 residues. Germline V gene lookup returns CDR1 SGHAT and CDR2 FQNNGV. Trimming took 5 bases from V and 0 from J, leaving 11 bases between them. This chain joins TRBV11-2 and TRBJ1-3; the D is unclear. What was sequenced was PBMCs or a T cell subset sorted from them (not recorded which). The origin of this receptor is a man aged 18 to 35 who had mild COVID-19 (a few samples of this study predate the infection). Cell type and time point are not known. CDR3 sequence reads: CASSPVGYSGNTIYF. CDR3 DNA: TGTGCCAGCAGCCCCGTCGGGTACTCTGGAAACACCATATATTTT.